This TCR beta chain is from a study of Graves' ophthalmopathy and Graves' hyperthyroidism (dated by TCRdb to 2016 to 2018). About the investigation overall: Peripheral blood was collected at initial diagnosis, prior to any treatment. T-cell repertoires of thyroid tissue and blood were compared in more than 5 hyperthyroidism patients. In total, over 130 blood samples were TCR-sequenced: roughly 45 ophthalmopathy, under 85 hyperthyroidism and some 17 hyperthyroidism-to-ophthalmopathy patients. TCR beta repertoire signatures were used to distinguish Graves' ophthalmopathy from Graves' hyperthyroidism and to predict progression to ophthalmopathy. The independent validation cohort included 20 or so hyperthyroidism patients plus 17 patients who later progressed from hyperthyroidism to ophthalmopathy. To explore V-J signatures that distinguish ophthalmopathy from hyperthyroidism, a discovery set of about a hundred patients was enrolled, made up of 40 to 45 with ophthalmopathy and roughly 55 with stable hyperthyroidism. Once sampling was done, hyperthyroidism patients were given methimazole at a starting dose of 30 mg daily, while ophthalmopathy patients were given high-dose intravenous methylprednisolone. The paper as a whole reports these results and caveats: Sample size was not predetermined statistically, and investigators were not blinded to group allocation. Most of the expanded thyroid clonotypes with a frequency above 0.001 were also detected in blood, and it was suggested that the thyroid immune response may be reflected by blood repertoires. In cross-validation, the 13-signature model distinguished ophthalmopathy from stable hyperthyroidism with about 89% sensitivity and around 84% specificity, while in the test set the corresponding values were 80% and 75%. In validation, the model predicted ophthalmopathy progression with about 71% sensitivity and less than 80% specificity; around twelve predicted patients were CT-confirmed with GO in a median of roughly 6.8 months.

Hyperthyroidism was defined as stable when no progression to ophthalmopathy occurred within 18 months of follow-up. The hyperthyroidism patients were 18 to 65 years old and newly diagnosed, with a disease duration of less than 2 months. Patients with other autoimmune diseases, uncontrolled infections, pregnancy or lactation were excluded from the study. Diagnosis was based on clinical symptoms, serum thyroxine, TRAb, thyroid ultrasound and orbital computed tomography. Ficoll-Paque density gradient centrifugation was used to isolate PBMCs from 10 ml of fresh peripheral blood. Trizol reagent was used to extract the total RNA, and its quality was then checked on an Agilent 2100 Bioanalyzer. TCR beta CDR3 regions were amplified from RNA transcripts for repertoire sequencing. The first round was an RT-PCR using HTBI primers with the Qiagen OneStep RT-PCR kit, and this first round was followed by a second-round multiplex PCR, then size selection and purification. Libraries were sequenced on an Illumina HiSeq2000 using paired-end 100 bp reads. As for the authors' bioinformatics: SOAPnuke was used for read processing, and reads with adapters, uncalled bases, a mean Phred below 15, or no exact constant-primer or identifier match were discarded. High-quality paired reads were merged with COPE v1.2.5. Each unique nucleotide sequence was treated as a clonotype, and MiTCR v1.1 was used to align the clonotypes to the IMGT TRB V, D and J references. Only V-J combinations with frequency above 0.0001 were analysed, covering approximately 99% of repertoires. For each V-J combination, a TCR clonal expansion and chaos score was defined as the ratio of F50 clonal expansion to chaos observed in the TCRdist matrix. Welch's t-statistics and random forest were used to reduce features to about 14 V-J combinations, which were fed into a naive Bayes classifier. The Morisita-Horn index was used to measure how similar the thyroid and blood repertoires were. The public reads were reprocessed in TCRdb via fastp at Q25 and MiXCR, keeping in-frame beta chains. Records with the same CDR3 protein are collapsed into one entry carrying the most frequent genes and DNA. The V and J calls shown here were made by TCRdb, not taken from the authors' results. The sample data list roughly 350,000 distinct CDR3 sequences, and 17% of these were observed just once. Clones ranked in the top ten supply approximately 2.4% of the sample.

This clonotype was counted a single time. This clone's antigen is unknown. There are no base qualities to consult, and no much larger clone falls within one base. One read alone makes for weak evidence. At the junction V is shortened by 5 bases and J by 0 bases, with 11 bases in between. The CDR3 runs 15 amino acids, cysteine and phenylalanine included. The CDR3 DNA has 45 bases and is translated from base 1. The germline V gene (reference sequence) provides CDR1 MNHEY and CDR2 SMNVEV. Material for sequencing was peripheral blood. This clonotype originated in an adult woman with stable Graves' hyperthyroidism. This chain joins TRBV27 to TRBJ1-3; the D segment cannot be called with confidence. The DNA sequence follows: TGTGCCAGCAGTAACACGGCTAACTCTGGAAACACCATATATTTT. The encoded protein is CASSNTANSGNTIYF.